These 10 T cell receptor beta chains share one sample of origin, sequenced in a study of persistence of HIV-infected CD4 T cells. No antigen is known for these receptors. The libraries were made with immunoSEQ version 4 in survey mode. This table comes from immunoSEQ multiplex PCR, and its TCRdb copy is limited to in-frame clones, with some not included. The sample has 37,000 or so clones, about 87% seen once. This nonspecific control used anti-CD3/anti-CD28 bead stimulation of CD4+ T cells. Responding CD4+ T cells were sorted by upregulation of both CD40 ligand and CD69. This material consisted of CD4+ T cells sorted from PBMCs after approximately 19-hour stimulation, taken from a patient who received antiretroviral therapy. The origin of the receptors is an adult man with HIV who was CMV-seropositive.

This chain connects TRBV10-3 to TRBJ2-1; D unclear. CDR1 ENHRY and CDR2 SYGVKD come from the germline V gene. V gave up 0 bases and J gave up 5 bases, with 11 bases separating them. The CDR3 contains 15 residues. The CDR3 nucleotides read TGTGCCATCAGTGAGTCGTGGCAGGAGAACAATGAGCAGTTCTTC. Translating gives CAISESWQENNEQFF.

The rearrangement uses TRBV6-1 and TRBJ1-3; D is ambiguous. CDR1 is MNHNS and CDR2 is SASEGT in the germline V gene. Trimming took off 2 bases at V and 4 bases at J, with 9 bases between the two ends. The length of the CDR3 is 14 residues. CDR3 residues: CASSEPRTGNTIYF. CDR3 sequence (DNA): TGTGCCAGCAGTGAACCTCGCACAGGAAACACCATATATTTT.

The rearrangement links TRBV19 to TRBJ1-1; perhaps TRBD1 as D (5 bases). There are 14 residues in the CDR3. The germline V and J ends were trimmed by 5 bases and 0 bases, with 10 bases remaining between them. Germline CDR1 and CDR2: LNHDA and SQIVND (reference sequence). The CDR3 DNA reads as TGTGCCAGTAGTGTAGGGACGGTGAACACTGAAGCTTTCTTT. It specifies CASSVGTVNTEAFF.

This clone was seen a few times. This chain connects TRBV6-5 to TRBJ1-1; D not certain. V was clipped by 6 bases and J by 6 bases, with 11 bases between them. Per the germline V gene, CDR1 is MNHEY and CDR2 is SVGAGI. The CDR3 has 12 residues. CDR3 sequence (DNA): TGTGCCAGCAGCCGAGGGAGATCTGAAGCTTTCTTT. Its protein product is CASSRGRSEAFF.

The chain links TRBV11-3 to TRBJ2-2; 13 positions agree with TRBD2. The CDR3 runs 16 residues. V lost 5 bases and J lost 6; bases outside the gene matches: 6. Germline CDR1 and CDR2: SGHNT and YENEEA. CDR3 in DNA: TGTGCCAGCAGCCTCCAACTAGCGGGAGGGCCCGGGGAGCTGTTTTTT. This translates into CASSLQLAGGPGELFF.

J is TRBJ1-6 and V is TRBV27; unclear D gene. Trimming removed 5 bases at V and 0 bases at J, with 14 bases between. Germline CDR1 reads MNHEY; CDR2 reads SMNVEV (reference sequence). The CDR3 sequence is 17 residues long. CDR3 region: CASSVTPMSSYNSPLHF. The CDR3, as DNA: TGTGCCAGCAGTGTGACACCTATGAGCTCCTATAATTCACCCCTCCACTTT.

This rearrangement joins TRBV19 to TRBJ2-7; 8 bases agree with TRBD1. CDR1 LNHDA and CDR2 SQIVND come from the germline V gene (reference sequence). There are 14 residues in the CDR3. With 1 base clipped from V and 1 base from J, the junction kept 0 bases outside the gene matches. Written as DNA, the CDR3 is TGTGCCAGTAGTATAGGACAGGGGTCCTACGAGCAGTACTTC. Translated, it gives CASSIGQGSYEQYF.

This sequence joins TRBV7-2 and TRBJ1-4; TRBD1 agrees at 10 bases. This CDR3 has 16 amino acids. V lost 4 bases, J lost 8 bases, and 10 bases stayed unmatched. In germline, CDR1 is SGHTA, CDR2 FQGNSA. The CDR3 DNA sequence: TGTGCCAGCAGCTCCTCTCCGGGACAGGGGAAAGAAAAACTGTTTTTT. Protein product: CASSSSPGQGKEKLFF. Using reference TRBV7-2 and TRBJ1-4 for the parts outside the CDR3, the full variable domain is GAGVSQSPSNKVTEKGKDVELRCDPISGHTALYWYRQSLGQGLEFLIYFQGNSAPDKSGLPSDRFSAERTGGSVSTLTIQRTQQEDSAVYLCASSSSPGQGKEKLFFGSGTQLSVL.

This chain uses TRBV6-5 with TRBJ2-3; D may be TRBD1 (6 bases). Deletions cut 6 bases from V and 2 bases from J, with 12 bases between. Looked up from germline, CDR1 is MNHEY and CDR2 is SVGAGI. The CDR3 has 14 amino acids. The CDR3 DNA reads TGTGCCAGCAGGGCGTACAGGGACACAGATACGCAGTATTTT. Protein product: CASRAYRDTDTQYF.

The chain employs TRBV18 and TRBJ2-7, with D possibly matching TRBD2 (6 bases). The ends were cut back, 5 bases at V and 3 bases at J, with 20 bases in the middle. The CDR3 covers 16 residues. Per the germline V gene, CDR1 is KGHSH and CDR2 is LQKENI. The CDR3, as DNA: TGTGCCAGCTCAACCGGGACTCTTCTAGGGATCTACGAGCAGTACTTC. Translated: CASSTGTLLGIYEQYF.